The 22 T cell receptor beta chains presented below share a single source sample, sequenced in a study of shared clonotypes between healthy human individuals. Cells designated naive CD8 were CD45RO-negative and were positively selected for CCR7, with terminally differentiated effector memory CD45RA+ cells excluded. Using immunoSEQ multiplex PCR, the repertoire was profiled, and TCRdb retains in-frame clones only, with some absent. The sample has over 2,000,000 clones; around 93% are singletons. The sample comprised naive CD8+ T cells from PBMCs. The receptors stem from a man aged 18-30 years in good health. Some clones in this sample may be carry-over from other donors' samples.

CDR3: CASSIGTGPPTNEKLFF. As DNA, the CDR3 is TGTGCCAGCAGCATAGGGACAGGGCCCCCAACTAATGAAAAACTGTTTTTT. The V call is TRBV9, the J call TRBJ1-4, with TRBD1 matching over 9 bases. Germline lookup yields CDR1 SGDLS and CDR2 YYNGEE. J lost 0 bases, V lost 4 bases, and 7 bases had no gene match. The CDR3 sequence is 17 residues long.

The genes are TRBV6-6 and TRBJ2-7; D remains ambiguous. The CDR3 is 14 residues long. Trimming took off 4 bases at V and 3 bases at J, with 13 bases between the two ends. Looked up from germline, CDR1 is MNHNY and CDR2 is SVGAGI (reference sequence). DNA for the CDR3: TGTGCCAGCAGTTTCGACACAACTAACTACGAGCAGTACTTC. Protein sequence: CASSFDTTNYEQYF.

The chain uses TRBV25-1 and TRBJ1-2; unclear D gene. Trimming took off 3 bases at V and 3 bases at J, with 5 bases between the two ends. This CDR3 contains 12 residues. CDR1 and CDR2 (germline): MGHDK, SYGVNS. The CDR3 DNA follows: TGTGCCAGCAGTGATTACTACTATGGCTACACCTTC. It is translated as CASSDYYYGYTF.

This clone has more than one count but fewer than ten. The chain recombines TRBV5-4 with TRBJ1-1; TRBD1 agrees at 7 bases. The J segment lost 4 bases and the V segment lost 6 bases, leaving 9 bases of the junction unmatched. Germline V gives CDR1 SGHNT, CDR2 YYREEE (reference sequence). This CDR3 is 14 amino acids long. The CDR3 DNA is TGTGCCAGCACCACACAGGGGTCGAGCACTGAAGCTTTCTTT. Translating gives CASTTQGSSTEAFF. The variable domain in full, completed from reference TRBV5-4 and TRBJ1-1, reads ETGVTQSPTHLIKTRGQQVTLRCSSQSGHNTVSWYQQALGQGPQFIFQYYREEENGRGNFPPRFSGLQFPNYSSELNVNALELDDSALYLCASTTQGSSTEAFFGQGTRLTVV.

Concerning this clone itself: This sample includes further DNA sequences coding for the same CDR3. The CDR3 DNA is TGTGCCAGCAGTGGTGGGACAGGGGGCAATCAGCCCCAGCATTTT. Encoded protein: CASSGGTGGNQPQHF. The chain is built from TRBV6-1 and TRBJ1-5; 10 bases align to TRBD1. Trimming cost V 4 bases and J 2 bases; bases outside gene matches: 2. CDR3 length: 15 residues. CDR1 is MNHNS, CDR2 SASEGT, per germline.

The V gene is TRBV7-3, the J gene TRBJ2-7; D gene unclear. Trimming took 2 bases from V and 7 from J, leaving 12 bases between them. Germline V gives CDR1 SGHTA, CDR2 FQGTGA. CDR3 size: 13 residues. The CDR3 DNA follows: TGTGCCAGCAGCTTATCCCACCGGTGGGAGCAGTACTTC. This codes for CASSLSHRWEQYF.

This clone was counted once. The genes are TRBV6-1 and TRBJ2-2; 12 bases fit TRBD2. J gave up 8 bases and V 6 bases, and 7 bases lay outside the gene matches. Germline assignment: CDR1 MNHNS and CDR2 SASEGT. The CDR3 length is 15 residues. CDR3 nucleotides: TGTGCCAGCAGATGGACTAGCGGGACGGGAGGGGAGCTGTTTTTT. Translation gives CASRWTSGTGGELFF.

This sequence joins TRBV5-1 and TRBJ1-1; D is unclear. Trimming shortened V by 5 bases and J by 2 bases, and 13 bases separated the two germline ends. This CDR3 contains 14 residues. Germline CDR1 SGHRS, CDR2 YFSETQ. The CDR3: CASSPSGENTEAFF. As DNA, the CDR3 is TGCGCCAGCAGTCCTTCAGGCGAAAACACTGAAGCTTTCTTT.

The V and J genes are TRBV30 and TRBJ1-5, with D tentatively TRBD1 (5 bases). V lost 0 bases, J lost 10 bases, and 22 bases lay in between. Germline CDR1 GTSNPN, CDR2 SVGIG (reference sequence). The CDR3 has 16 amino acids. In nucleotides, the CDR3 is TGTGCCTGGAGTGTACGGGGCGGACCCGTGGTGGAACCCCAGCATTTT. Its protein is CAWSVRGGPVVEPQHF. Full variable domain (missing parts from reference TRBV30 and TRBJ1-5): SQTIHQWPATLVQPVGSPLSLECTVEGTSNPNLYWYRQAAGRGLQLLFYSVGIGQISSEVPQNLSASRPQDRQFILSSKKLLLSDSGFYLCAWSVRGGPVVEPQHFGDGTRLSIL.

Written as DNA, the CDR3 is TGTGCCAGCAGTTTATTGTCCTGGGACAGGGTGAACACTGAAGCTTTCTTT. This sequence encodes CASSLLSWDRVNTEAFF. The genes are TRBV27 and TRBJ1-1; 9 positions match TRBD1. The CDR3 extends over 17 amino acids. V lost 1 base to trimming and J lost 0 bases; unmatched junction nucleotides: 6. CDR1 MNHEY and CDR2 SMNVEV come from the germline V gene (reference sequence).

The chain combines TRBV13 with TRBJ2-5; 7 nucleotides agree with TRBD2. The germline V gene has CDR1 PRHDT and CDR2 FYEKMQ (reference sequence). The CDR3 extends over 13 amino acids. V shed 5 bases, J shed 5 bases, and the junction held 5 bases outside the gene matches. The CDR3 region is CASSQREGETQYF. CDR3 bases: TGTGCCAGCAGCCAGCGGGAAGGGGAGACCCAGTACTTC.

The rearrangement links TRBV5-4 to TRBJ2-5; 14 bases line up with TRBD2. The trim removed 4 bases at V and 6 bases at J, leaving 8 bases unmatched. The CDR3 sequence is 16 residues long. Germline CDR1 reads SGHNT; CDR2 reads YYREEE (reference sequence). The CDR3 bases are TGTGCCAGCAGCCCGGGACTAGCGGGAGACGGAAAGACCCAGTACTTC. Amino acid sequence: CASSPGLAGDGKTQYF. The full variable domain, its missing parts supplied by reference TRBV5-4 and TRBJ2-5, is ETGVTQSPTHLIKTRGQQVTLRCSSQSGHNTVSWYQQALGQGPQFIFQYYREEENGRGNFPPRFSGLQFPNYSSELNVNALELDDSALYLCASSPGLAGDGKTQYFGPGTRLLVL.

The gene calls are TRBV5-1 and TRBJ2-1; no definite D call. V was trimmed by 7 bases and J by 0 bases, leaving 5 bases between them. The CDR3 is made up of 12 amino acids. Germline CDR1 and CDR2: SGHRS and YFSETQ. CDR3 region: CASWSSYNEQFF. DNA for the CDR3: TGCGCCAGCTGGAGCTCCTACAATGAGCAGTTCTTC.

V gene TRBV29-1 combines with J gene TRBJ1-2; tentative D call: TRBD1 (6 bases). Trimming removed 6 bases from V and 6 bases from J, with 11 bases in between. This CDR3 is built from 11 residues. The germline CDR1 and CDR2 sequences are SQVTM and ANQGSEA. Written as DNA, the CDR3 is TGCAGCGTCCTCACAGGGCATGGCTACACCTTC. Protein: CSVLTGHGYTF.

There are a few counts of this clone. The V call is TRBV21-1, the J call TRBJ2-7; TRBD2, as called in the table, went unchecked against the DNA. TRBV21-1 is designated a pseudogene. CDR3 length equals 13 residues. Here the CDR3 reads CASPTRASDEQYF. In DNA, the CDR3 is TGTGCCAGCCCCACTCGAGCCTCTGACGAGCAGTACTTC.

The rearrangement uses TRBV28 and TRBJ2-7; 9 nucleotides agree with TRBD1. CDR3 length equals 15 residues. Germline loops: CDR1 MDHEN, CDR2 SYDVKM. V trimming: 4 bases; J trimming: 6 bases; junction bases outside the gene matches: 10. CDR3 coding DNA: TGTGCCAGCAGTTCCCTCCGGGACAGGGTAACCGAGCAGTACTTC. This sequence encodes CASSSLRDRVTEQYF.

About this clone itself: Distinct nucleotide sequences in the sample also encode this CDR3. The chain combines TRBV27 with TRBJ1-2, with TRBD1 identical over 10 bases. Germline-derived CDR1 and CDR2 are MNHEY and SMNVEV (reference sequence). J gave up 4 bases and V 0 bases, and 5 bases lay outside the gene matches. The CDR3 consists of 16 residues. The CDR3 nucleotides read TGTGCCAGCAGTTTATCGCCCGGGACAGGGGCCTATGGCTACACCTTC. Encoded protein: CASSLSPGTGAYGYTF.

J is TRBJ2-7 and V is TRBV19, with 8 bases that match TRBD1. CDR1 is LNHDA and CDR2 is SQIVND in the germline V gene (reference sequence). The CDR3 sequence is 15 residues long. With 6 bases clipped from V and 6 bases from J, the junction kept 13 bases outside the gene matches. The CDR3 reads CASSLGQGPYIEQYF. In DNA form, the CDR3 reads TGTGCCAGTAGCCTAGGACAGGGTCCCTATATCGAGCAGTACTTC.

This clone has just one count. The genes are TRBV5-1 and TRBJ2-7; 8 bases are a match to TRBD1. Looked up from germline, CDR1 is SGHRS and CDR2 is YFSETQ. The CDR3 runs to 16 residues. V gave up 0 bases and J gave up 7 bases; unmatched junction bases: 12. CDR3 protein: CASSLGRGPTRHEQYF. DNA of the CDR3: TGCGCCAGCAGCTTGGGCAGGGGGCCAACCCGGCATGAGCAGTACTTC.

The chain recombines TRBV7-9 with TRBJ2-1; a possible D gene is TRBD1 (6 bases). Trimming stripped 5 bases from V and 4 bases from J, with 18 bases between. Germline V CDR1 and CDR2: SEHNR, FQNEAQ (reference sequence). This CDR3 spans 16 amino acids. The CDR3 reads CASSPSRDMRYNEQFF. CDR3 DNA sequence: TGTGCCAGCAGCCCCTCCCGGGACATGAGATACAATGAGCAGTTCTTC.

This clone was observed a single time. The V gene is TRBV7-9, the J gene TRBJ2-1; 12 bases are shared with TRBD2. With 1 base clipped from V and 7 bases from J, the junction kept 5 bases outside the gene matches. This CDR3 has 16 amino acids. CDR1 is SEHNR, CDR2 FQNEAQ, per germline (reference sequence). The CDR3 is CASSLVVGLAGNEQFF. The CDR3, as DNA: TGTGCCAGCAGCTTAGTTGTTGGACTAGCGGGAAATGAGCAGTTCTTC.

The rearrangement joins TRBV9 to TRBJ1-2, with D possibly being TRBD1 (6 bases). This CDR3 region has 12 residues. Trimming shortened V by 5 bases and J by 3 bases, and 8 bases separated the two germline ends. Germline CDR1 and CDR2: SGDLS and YYNGEE. CDR3 in amino acids: CASRGADYGYTF. DNA for the CDR3: TGTGCCAGCAGGGGGGCGGACTATGGCTACACCTTC.